The rows below give T cell receptor beta chains drawn from one sample of a study of blood T cells in healthy people across ages. MiXCR was run by TCRdb on the 5' RACE reads, yielding one entry per CDR3 protein. The sample lists about 1 million distinct CDR3 sequences, 45% occurring once. What was sequenced was blood. These receptors originate from a woman aged 55-69 years in good health. CDR3s include the opening cysteine and the closing phenylalanine or tryptophan. D genes are given only for firm matches. The size field is filled for only some rows; it gives once, few, many or a size class.

clone_size j_call v_call d_call cdr3_aa cdr3_nt
. TRBJ2-3 TRBV6-1 TRBD2 CASSLLAGGGGGTDTQYF TGTGCCAGCAGCCTACTAGCGGGAGGGGGAGGTGGCACAGATACGCAGTATTTT
few TRBJ2-4 TRBV29-1 TRBD1 CSVTGQLAKNIQYF TGCAGCGTAACGGGACAGCTAGCCAAAAACATTCAGTACTTC
few TRBJ2-3 TRBV20-1 . CSGPPRGSTDTQYF TGCAGTGGCCCTCCCAGGGGAAGCACAGATACGCAGTATTTT
few TRBJ2-1 TRBV6-6 . CASRAGPIQFF TGTGCCAGCCGAGCCGGGCCAATCCAGTTCTTC
. TRBJ2-3 TRBV20-1 TRBD2 CSASSILGTSVIDTQYF TGCAGTGCTAGTAGCATTCTGGGGACTAGCGTAATAGATACGCAGTATTTT
. TRBJ2-5 TRBV20-1 . CSARDMRRQETQYF TGCAGTGCTAGAGATATGCGGAGGCAAGAGACCCAGTACTTC
. TRBJ2-3 TRBV5-1 . CASSYGDDTDTQYF TGCGCCAGCAGTTACGGGGACGACACAGATACGCAGTATTTT
. TRBJ2-1 TRBV27 . CASNPRVASYEQFF TGTGCCAGCAATCCCAGGGTCGCTTCCTACGAGCAGTTCTTC
few TRBJ2-7 TRBV4-2 . CASSQDPSRVREQYF TGTGCCAGCAGCCAAGATCCTAGCCGCGTCCGCGAGCAGTACTTC
. TRBJ2-3 TRBV10-2 TRBD2 CASSGAGSAQYF TGCGCCAGCAGTGGAGCGGGAAGTGCGCAGTATTTT